The table lists the clone carrying this TCR beta chain with many counts. Germline V gives CDR1 ENHRY, CDR2 SYGVKD. With 8 bases removed from V and 1 base from J, the gap between germline ends came to 17 bases. The CDR3 loop spans 15 amino acids. The data stem from a study of prognosis after radiotherapy for stage I lung cancer. Study in general: The patient group consisted of around 14 men and a handful of women whose ages spanned about 53 to 84, median about 74 years. Squamous cell carcinoma affected more than five patients, adenocarcinoma some eleven.

Genomic DNA was subjected to two-round multiplex PCR for amplification of TCR beta CDR3. Initially, in first-round PCR, primers specific to each TRBV and TRBJ gene were used. Each CDR3 protein is one row after TCRdb ran MiXCR on the multiplex PCR reads. Among about 17,000 distinct CDR3 sequences listed, 25% to 35% were seen once. The sequence was collected from a donor aged 50 or older with non-small cell lung cancer. The rearrangement uses TRBV10-3 and TRBJ2-5; D assignment may be TRBD1 or TRBD2 (6 bases each). The material was PBMCs, obtained before or after stereotactic body radiation therapy (not recorded which). The CDR3 DNA is TGTGCCATCGGAGGGGGGACAACTCTCCAAGAGACCCAGTACTTC. Encoded protein: CAIGGGTTLQETQYF.